These T cell receptor beta chains were read from a single sample in a study of early T cells in non-severe SARS-CoV-2 infection. TCRdb called the 5' RACE reads again in MiXCR, with one record for every CDR3 protein. The sample comprises some 77,000 distinct CDR3 sequences, 5% of which are singletons, and roughly 7.3% rests with the top ten. Material: whole blood, obtained at baseline. These TCRs come from an adult who was a healthcare worker with PCR-confirmed SARS-CoV-2 infection or an uninfected control (not recorded which). CDR3s leave out the opening cysteine and the closing phenylalanine or tryptophan. A D gene is named only where the DNA matches it firmly.

j_call d_call v_call cdr3_length cdr3_aa
TRBJ2-4 TRBD2 TRBV6-5 16 ASSFRLAGGLAKNIQY
TRBJ2-1 TRBD2 TRBV20-1 13 SAPGGADSYNEQF
TRBJ2-1 TRBD1 TRBV30 12 AWSDRGRYNEQF
TRBJ2-1 NA TRBV29-1 11 SVVYSPGGEQF
TRBJ1-1 NA TRBV9 11 ASTPSRDTEAF
TRBJ2-5 NA TRBV29-1 8 SVRLETQY
TRBJ2-3 TRBD2 TRBV6-4 13 ASSAASGITDTQY
TRBJ2-7 TRBD1 TRBV4-1 12 ASSPGGLSYEQY
TRBJ1-1 NA TRBV12-3/TRBV12-4 9 ASSLRHEAF
TRBJ2-1 NA TRBV28 12 ASSVWTTIGEQF
TRBJ1-2 NA TRBV5-6 9 ASSFIYGYT
TRBJ2-1 TRBD1 TRBV2 9 ASSAGTGQF
TRBJ1-2 NA TRBV18 14 ASSPRSVPANYGYT
TRBJ2-7 NA TRBV27 13 ASSARLGPSYEQY